This TCR beta chain was sequenced in a study of lymphopenia after photon versus proton radiotherapy. Germline-derived CDR1 and CDR2 are SGHAT and FQNNGV. The ends lost 5 bases at V and 6 bases at J; junction bases unmatched: 3. The CDR3 spans 14 residues. TCRdb's copy holds only in-frame clones and misses some; the assay was immunoSEQ multiplex PCR. The sample lists some 45,000 clones, about four fifths seen once, with 24% in the top ten. Sequenced material: peripheral blood, taken from a patient treated with proton-based radiotherapy. The sequence derives from a woman between 65 and 79 years old with pancreatic cancer. This chain uses TRBV11-2 with TRBJ2-5; 13 nucleotides agree with TRBD2. The CDR3 DNA follows: TGTGCCAGCAGCACCGGGACTAGCGGGAAGACCCAGTACTTC. Encoded protein: CASSTGTSGKTQYF.